Each of the 26 T cell receptor beta chains below was sequenced from the same sample in a study of blood T cell repertoires in COVID-19. Assay used: immunoSEQ multiplex PCR; TCRdb lists only in-frame clones, some missing. This repertoire shows 330,000 or so clones, 92% found once; its top ten account for roughly 18%. The sequenced sample was PBMCs or T cells enriched from blood (not recorded which). Receptor source: a woman under 40 who had recovered from COVID-19.

V and J are TRBV2 and TRBJ1-1; D not certain. This CDR3 has 14 amino acids. Germline V gives CDR1 SNHLY, CDR2 FYNNEI. The V gene lost 6 bases and the J gene lost 1 base, with 12 bases spanning the gap. In DNA, the CDR3 is TGTGCCAGCAGCGCTCTTCACACGAACACTGAAGCTTTCTTT. Encoded protein: CASSALHTNTEAFF.

The CDR3 DNA is TGTGCCACCCGGAACAGGGAAGGGAACACCGGGGAGCTGTTTTTT. Its protein product is CATRNREGNTGELFF. This sequence joins TRBV24-1 and TRBJ2-2; possibly TRBD1 for D (6 bases). The CDR3 is made up of 15 amino acids. V lost 9 bases to trimming and J lost 1 base, with 14 bases between them. Germline CDR1 is KGHDR and CDR2 is SFDVKD.

The rearrangement links TRBV7-9 to TRBJ1-1; perhaps TRBD1 as D (6 bases). V lost 6 bases to trimming and J lost 4 bases, with 12 bases between them. The CDR3 has 13 amino acids. Germline CDR1 is SEHNR and CDR2 is FQNEAQ (reference sequence). The CDR3 DNA follows: TGTGCCAGCAGGGCAGGGGAGCGCACTGAAGCTTTCTTT. Translating gives CASRAGERTEAFF.

This clone has only one observation. The chain couples TRBV25-1 to TRBJ2-7, with 9 bases that match TRBD1. This CDR3 comprises 14 residues. The V gene end was trimmed by 2 bases and the J gene end by 4 bases; junction bases not matched to a gene: 3. CDR1 and CDR2 from the germline V gene are MGHDK and SYGVNS. CDR3: CASSEPGTGYEQYF. CDR3 nucleotide sequence: TGTGCCAGCAGTGAACCCGGGACAGGGTACGAGCAGTACTTC.

The V and J genes are TRBV12-3 or TRBV12-4 and TRBJ2-1; 13 positions agree with TRBD2. The CDR3 runs to 13 residues. V shed 8 bases and J 7 bases; nucleotides not matched to a gene: 2. In DNA, the CDR3 is TGTGCCAGCGGGACTAGCGGGAATAATGAGCAGTTCTTC. It yields the protein CASGTSGNNEQFF.

This clone showed up just a few times. The genes are TRBV20-1 and TRBJ2-7, with D hard to call. CDR1 is DFQATT, CDR2 SNEGSKA, per germline (reference sequence). The CDR3 is 12 amino acids. The V and J ends lost 3 bases and 2 bases respectively, with 8 bases between them. The CDR3 region has the DNA TGCAGTGCTAGTCCGGTCACCTACGAGCAGTACTTC. Protein sequence: CSASPVTYEQYF.

The chain couples TRBV6-2 or TRBV6-3 to TRBJ2-2, with TRBD2 matching over 10 bases. V shed 6 bases, J shed 3 bases, and the junction held 4 bases outside the gene matches. The germline CDR1 and CDR2 sequences are MNHEY and SVGEGT. The CDR3 consists of 15 residues. In DNA, the CDR3 is TGTGCCAGCAGCATTAGCGGGGGGTACACCGGGGAGCTGTTTTTT. This encodes CASSISGGYTGELFF.

The gene calls are TRBV7-2 and TRBJ2-1; TRBD1 agrees at 9 bases. This CDR3 is 19 amino acids long. The V segment lost 5 bases and the J segment 3 bases; nucleotides outside the gene matches: 17. CDR1 SGHTA and CDR2 FQGNSA come from the germline V gene. DNA of the CDR3: TGTGCCAGCAGCCTAATGACAGGGGGGCGTGTGTTGATCTACAATGAGCAGTTCTTC. This encodes CASSLMTGGRVLIYNEQFF.

The gene calls are TRBV6-2 or TRBV6-3 and TRBJ1-1; no clear D gene. The CDR3 runs 16 residues. V shed 0 bases and J shed 0 bases, with 11 bases lying between them. CDR1 is MNHEY and CDR2 is SVGEGT in the germline V gene. DNA of the CDR3: TGTGCCAGCAGTTACTCGACTGAGGTGATGAACACTGAAGCTTTCTTT. Translated, it gives CASSYSTEVMNTEAFF.

This sequence joins TRBV19 and TRBJ2-1, with D hard to call. The CDR3 loop spans 14 amino acids. Trimming took 7 bases from V and 6 from J, leaving 16 bases between them. CDR1 and CDR2 (germline): LNHDA, SQIVND (reference sequence). CDR3 DNA sequence: TGTGCCAGTAAGCACCTTACCCCTCCCAATGAGCAGTTCTTC. This encodes CASKHLTPPNEQFF.

The gene calls are TRBV5-1 and TRBJ2-1, with D maybe TRBD1 (5 bases). The V end was cut by 4 bases, the J end by 7 bases, with 9 bases between. The CDR3 consists of 12 residues. The V gene's germline CDR1 is SGHRS and CDR2 YFSETQ. The CDR3 DNA is TGCGCCAGCAGCCCCGGACAAAATGAGCAGTTCTTC. Translating gives CASSPGQNEQFF. Drawing the rest from reference TRBV5-1 and TRBJ2-1, the complete variable domain is KAGVTQTPRYLIKTRGQQVTLSCSPISGHRSVSWYQQTPGQGLQFLFEYFSETQRNKGNFPGRFSGRQFSNSRSEMNVSTLELGDSALYLCASSPGQNEQFFGPGTRLTVL.

V is TRBV4-3 and J is TRBJ2-1; no definite D call. Germline V gives CDR1 LGHNA, CDR2 YSLEER. The CDR3 contains 15 residues. Trimming shortened V by 0 bases and J by 2 bases, and 8 bases separated the two germline ends. The CDR3 bases are TGCGCCAGCAGCCAAGAAATAGTAGCCTACAATGAGCAGTTCTTC. Residues: CASSQEIVAYNEQFF.

This chain joins TRBV28 and TRBJ2-7; no clear D. Trimming stripped 2 bases from V and 6 bases from J, with 8 bases between. Germline CDR1 MDHEN, CDR2 SYDVKM. The CDR3 spans 12 residues. This CDR3 reads CASSLEVGEQYF. The CDR3 nucleotides are TGTGCCAGCAGTTTAGAGGTAGGCGAGCAGTACTTC.

This chain uses TRBV3-1 (or the pseudogene TRBV3-2) with TRBJ1-5, with 7 nucleotides matching TRBD1. Germline V CDR1 and CDR2: LGHDT, YNNKEL (reference sequence). V gave up 1 base and J gave up 2 bases; unmatched junction bases: 5. The CDR3 contains 16 residues. The CDR3 spells CASSQVEGAGNQPQHF. The CDR3 nucleotides read TGTGCCAGCAGCCAAGTTGAGGGGGCAGGCAATCAGCCCCAGCATTTT.

The rearrangement links TRBV28 to TRBJ1-4, with 7 nucleotides matching TRBD1. This CDR3 has 15 amino acids. Trimming took 5 bases from V and 4 from J; bases not matched to a gene: 7. Germline V gene sequence: CDR1 MDHEN, CDR2 SYDVKM. The CDR3 here is CASSRPGQRNEKLFF. CDR3 in DNA: TGTGCCAGCAGTCGACCGGGACAGCGTAATGAAAAACTGTTTTTT.

The chain uses TRBV3-1 (or the pseudogene TRBV3-2) and TRBJ2-7; D not certain. This CDR3 has 12 amino acids. V lost 4 bases to trimming and J lost 4 bases, with 8 bases between them. Germline V lookup: CDR1 LGHDT, CDR2 YNNKEL (reference sequence). DNA of the CDR3: TGTGCCAGCAGCCTTTCGCGATACGAGCAGTACTTC. Its protein is CASSLSRYEQYF.

The sample holds a few counts of this clone. The rearrangement links TRBV4-1 to TRBJ1-5; 7 nucleotides align to TRBD1. Germline V gene data show CDR1 as MGHRA and CDR2 as YSYEKL. The CDR3 has 14 amino acids. The V segment lost 0 bases and the J segment 7 bases; nucleotides outside the gene matches: 3. The CDR3 spells CASSQERGQQPQHF. CDR3 in DNA: TGCGCCAGCAGCCAAGAGAGGGGACAGCAGCCCCAGCATTTT.

CDR3 coding DNA: TGTGCCAGCAGCCGTCGGGGTGGGGATTTGGTGAGGAATGAGCAGTTCTTC. The encoded protein is CASSRRGGDLVRNEQFF. The chain couples TRBV7-2 to TRBJ2-1; weak D call: TRBD2 (5 bases). V was clipped by 5 bases and J by 7 bases, with 24 bases between them. This CDR3 is 17 amino acids long. Germline V gene lookup returns CDR1 SGHTA and CDR2 FQGNSA.

This clone was observed a single time. J is TRBJ1-2 and V is TRBV5-1, with TRBD1 identical over 7 bases. Germline V CDR1 and CDR2: SGHRS, YFSETQ. J was trimmed by 0 bases and V by 4 bases; bases with no gene match: 12. The CDR3 spans 17 residues. CDR3 nucleotides: TGCGCCAGCAGCCTAAAGATACAGGGGTTCTCTAACTATGGCTACACCTTC. Its translation is CASSLKIQGFSNYGYTF.

The chain recombines TRBV18 with TRBJ2-7, with TRBD2 matching 7 bases. This CDR3 spans 14 amino acids. V lost 3 bases, J lost 7 bases, and 9 bases stayed unmatched. The V gene's germline CDR1 is KGHSH and CDR2 LQKENI. The CDR3 DNA reads as TGTGCCAGCTCACCCACGACTAGCCGGCGGGAGCAGTACTTC. This codes for CASSPTTSRREQYF.

J is TRBJ2-3 and V is TRBV19, with TRBD2 identical over 12 bases. CDR3 length: 16 residues. Trimming at V came to 5 bases and at J to 5 bases, leaving 8 bases not matched to a gene. Germline V lookup: CDR1 LNHDA, CDR2 SQIVND (reference sequence). The CDR3 sequence is CASSVSSGRAQDTQYF. The CDR3 region has the DNA TGTGCCAGTAGTGTCTCTAGCGGGAGGGCTCAAGATACGCAGTATTTT.

The chain links TRBV28 to TRBJ2-4; no clear D. In germline, CDR1 is MDHEN, CDR2 SYDVKM. CDR3 length: 15 residues. Deletions cut 6 bases from V and 0 bases from J, with 12 bases between. The CDR3, as DNA: TGTGCCAGCAGAACAAGACAATTAGCCAAAAACATTCAGTACTTC. It specifies CASRTRQLAKNIQYF.

The rearrangement joins TRBV27 to TRBJ2-7; the match to TRBD2 covers 8 bases. The trim removed 4 bases at V and 2 bases at J, leaving 22 bases unmatched. This CDR3 is 20 amino acids long. CDR1 is MNHEY, CDR2 SMNVEV, per germline (reference sequence). This CDR3 reads CASSSPMRGREGRFPYEQYF. The CDR3 DNA reads as TGTGCCAGCAGTTCGCCGATGAGAGGACGGGAGGGCCGTTTCCCCTACGAGCAGTACTTC.

This clone appeared once. This rearrangement joins TRBV11-2 to TRBJ1-2; no clear D. Germline CDR1 is SGHAT and CDR2 is FQNNGV. The length of the CDR3 is 13 residues. V shed 4 bases and J shed 7 bases, with 13 bases lying between them. The CDR3 is CASSSLPEVGYTF. Written as DNA, the CDR3 is TGTGCCAGCAGCTCATTACCTGAGGTTGGCTACACCTTC.

This rearrangement joins TRBV7-2 to TRBJ2-7; 9 nucleotides line up with TRBD2. V gave up 4 bases and J gave up 0 bases; unmatched junction bases: 4. The germline V gene has CDR1 SGHTA and CDR2 FQGNSA. This CDR3 is built from 15 residues. The CDR3 DNA reads as TGTGCCAGCAGCTCCAGACTAGCGGTCTCCTACGAGCAGTACTTC. Translated: CASSSRLAVSYEQYF.

A single count supports this clone. The CDR3 reads CASSSQAVGNWETQYF. Written as DNA, the CDR3 is TGTGCCAGCAGCTCACAAGCGGTGGGGAATTGGGAGACCCAGTACTTC. The chain recombines TRBV7-9 with TRBJ2-5, with a tentative D call TRBD2 (5 bases). The germline CDR1 and CDR2 sequences are SEHNR and FQNEAQ (reference sequence). The CDR3 is made up of 16 amino acids. V was cut by 4 bases and J by 5 bases, with 20 bases left in between. The full variable domain, in which reference TRBV7-9 and TRBJ2-5 provide the parts outside the CDR3, is DTGVSQNPRHKITKRGQNVTFRCDPISEHNRLYWYRQTLGQGPEFLTYFQNEAQLEKSRLLSDRFSAERPKGSFSTLEIQRTEQGDSAMYLCASSSQAVGNWETQYFGPGTRLLVL.